This entry lists 5 T cell receptor beta chains sequenced from one sample in a study of blood T cells in healthy people across ages. The use of a sample-barcoded 5' primer and a J-beta primer mix characterized a second PCR of 7 to 11 cycles. A single record per CDR3 protein comes from TCRdb applying MiXCR to the 5' RACE reads. The table shows about a million distinct CDR3 sequences, with approximately 50% occurring only once. The sample taken for sequencing was blood. All receptors come from a woman aged 60-75 years in good health.

This rearrangement joins TRBV30 to TRBJ2-3; D not certain. The CDR3 extends over 13 amino acids. Looked up from germline, CDR1 is GTSNPN and CDR2 is SVGIG (reference sequence). V was cut by 0 bases and J by 7 bases, with 11 bases left in between. The CDR3, as DNA: TGTGCCTGGAGTGTACGGCCGCGGAATACGCAGTATTTT. It specifies CAWSVRPRNTQYF.

The chain combines TRBV7-2 with TRBJ2-7; 8 bases line up with TRBD2. Losses at the gene ends were 5 bases for V and 0 bases for J; bases not matched to a gene: 6. This CDR3 spans 15 amino acids. Germline V lookup: CDR1 SGHTA, CDR2 FQGNSA. The CDR3 nucleotides are TGTGCCAGCAGCACCCGGGGGGGCTTCTCCTACGAGCAGTACTTC. This encodes CASSTRGGFSYEQYF. Variable domain in full (rest from reference TRBV7-2 and TRBJ2-7): GAGVSQSPSNKVTEKGKDVELRCDPISGHTALYWYRQSLGQGLEFLIYFQGNSAPDKSGLPSDRFSAERTGGSVSTLTIQRTQQEDSAVYLCASSTRGGFSYEQYFGPGTRLTVT.

The J gene is TRBJ2-7, the V gene TRBV4-2, with 8 bases matching TRBD2. In germline, CDR1 is LGHNA, CDR2 YNFKEQ. The CDR3 sequence is 14 residues long. After removal of 8 bases from V and 6 bases from J, the junction contained 12 bases not matched to a gene. CDR3 sequence: CASYPSGRGREQYF. Written as DNA, the CDR3 is TGTGCCAGCTACCCCAGCGGGAGAGGGCGCGAGCAGTACTTC.

This chain links TRBV20-1 with TRBJ2-1, with 7 bases matching TRBD2. V trimming: 6 bases; J trimming: 9 bases; junction bases outside the gene matches: 5. The V gene's germline CDR1 is DFQATT and CDR2 SNEGSKA (reference sequence). The CDR3 runs 11 residues. CDR3 amino acids: CSAEWEGEQFF. Here the CDR3 DNA reads TGCAGTGCAGAATGGGAGGGTGAGCAGTTCTTC.

This clonotype has only a few counts. V gene TRBV7-2 combines with J gene TRBJ2-5; D gene uncertain. Per the germline V gene, CDR1 is SGHTA and CDR2 is FQGNSA. V dropped 5 bases and J dropped 3 bases, with 16 bases sitting between them. CDR3 size: 15 residues. CDR3 amino acids: CASSLSGRTEETQYF. The CDR3 nucleotides read TGTGCCAGCAGCCTCTCGGGCCGAACTGAAGAGACCCAGTACTTC. The whole variable domain, filled in from reference TRBV7-2 and TRBJ2-5, reads GAGVSQSPSNKVTEKGKDVELRCDPISGHTALYWYRQSLGQGLEFLIYFQGNSAPDKSGLPSDRFSAERTGGSVSTLTIQRTQQEDSAVYLCASSLSGRTEETQYFGPGTRLLVL.